This T cell receptor beta chain emerged from a study of T-cell reconstitution after alpha-beta-depleted transplantation in children. This sample's TCRbeta library carried unique molecular identifier barcodes. TCRdb reprocessed the PCR reads via MiXCR and lists one record per CDR3 protein. The sample records roughly 220,000 distinct CDR3 sequences, 9.5% to 15% being singletons. This CDR3 has 20 amino acids. CDR1 SGHRS and CDR2 YFSETQ come from the germline V gene. V shed 0 bases, J shed 7 bases, and the junction held 14 bases outside the gene matches. Sample: PBMCs from the stem cell graft donor, taken from the stem cell graft. The receptor was derived from a human donor who donated a stem cell graft to a child with acute lymphoblastic leukemia. The rearrangement joins TRBV5-1 to TRBJ2-4, with 15 bases that match TRBD2. This chain's CDR3 is CASSLEPGGTSGGPRNIQYF. CDR3 sequence (DNA): TGCGCCAGCAGCTTGGAACCCGGCGGGACTAGCGGGGGGCCGCGGAACATTCAGTACTTC.